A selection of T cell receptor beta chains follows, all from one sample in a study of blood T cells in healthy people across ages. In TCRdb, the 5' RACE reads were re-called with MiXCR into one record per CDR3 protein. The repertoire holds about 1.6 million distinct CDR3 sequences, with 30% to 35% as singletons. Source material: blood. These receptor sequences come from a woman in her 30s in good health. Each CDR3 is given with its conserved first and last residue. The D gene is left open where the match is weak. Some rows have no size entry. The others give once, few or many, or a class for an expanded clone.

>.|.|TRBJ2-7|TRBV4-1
CAGSQGGPYEQYF
TGCGCCGGCAGCCAAGGCGGGCCTTACGAGCAGTACTTC
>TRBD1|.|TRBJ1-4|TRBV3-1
CASRMTGVLTQSNEKLFF
TGTGCCAGCAGAATGACAGGGGTCCTTACCCAATCTAATGAAAAACTGTTTTTT
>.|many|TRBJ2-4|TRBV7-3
CASSLIRNIQYF
TGTGCCAGCAGCTTAATCCGCAACATTCAGTACTTC
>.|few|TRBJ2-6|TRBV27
CASSLGIAPSPGANVLTF
TGTGCCAGCAGTTTAGGTATCGCTCCAAGCCCCGGGGCCAACGTCCTGACTTTC
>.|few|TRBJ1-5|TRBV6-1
CASSLDILQPQHF
TGTGCCAGCAGTCTCGACATCTTACAGCCCCAGCATTTT
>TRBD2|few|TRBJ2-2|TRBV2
CASSVVGGRRGTGELFF
TGTGCCAGCAGTGTCGTTGGCGGGAGGCGTGGCACCGGGGAGCTGTTTTTT
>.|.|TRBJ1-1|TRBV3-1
CASRTRQRTEAFF
TGTGCCAGCAGAACTCGACAGAGGACTGAAGCTTTCTTT
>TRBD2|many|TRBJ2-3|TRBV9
CASSVGGAGITDTQYF
TGTGCCAGCAGCGTAGGCGGAGCGGGGATCACAGATACGCAGTATTTT
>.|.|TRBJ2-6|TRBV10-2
CASSGGLGLKANVLTF
TGCGCCAGCAGTGGAGGTCTGGGCCTCAAAGCCAACGTCCTGACTTTC
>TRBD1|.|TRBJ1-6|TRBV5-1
CASSLGSGQGHNSPLHF
TGCGCCAGCAGCTTGGGATCGGGACAGGGGCATAATTCACCCCTCCACTTT
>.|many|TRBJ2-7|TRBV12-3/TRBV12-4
CASSMGSGTSDSYEQYF
TGTGCCAGCAGTATGGGGTCGGGAACTTCCGATTCCTACGAGCAGTACTTC
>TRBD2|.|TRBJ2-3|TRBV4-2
CASSQAPGTSGRDTQYF
TGTGCCAGCAGCCAAGCTCCGGGGACTAGCGGAAGAGATACGCAGTATTTT
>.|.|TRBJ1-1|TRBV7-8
CASSLFAGMTEAFF
TGTGCCAGCAGCTTATTTGCAGGGATGACTGAAGCTTTCTTT
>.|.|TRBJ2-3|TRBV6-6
CASSYSNWLDTDTQYF
TGTGCCAGCAGTTACTCGAATTGGCTCGACACAGATACGCAGTATTTT
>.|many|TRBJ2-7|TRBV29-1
CSVGPNHEQYF
TGCAGCGTCGGTCCGAACCACGAGCAGTACTTC
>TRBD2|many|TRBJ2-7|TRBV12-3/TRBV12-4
CASSVAGLNYEQYF
TGTGCCAGCAGTGTAGCGGGTCTTAACTACGAGCAGTACTTC
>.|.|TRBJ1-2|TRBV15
CATSRARGAIYGYTF
TGTGCCACCAGCAGGGCCCGAGGGGCGATCTATGGCTACACCTTC
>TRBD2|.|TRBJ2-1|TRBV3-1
CASSLTSGIYNEQFF
TGTGCCAGCAGCTTAACTAGCGGGATTTACAATGAGCAGTTCTTC
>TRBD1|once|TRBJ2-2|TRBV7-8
CATPDRGTTGELFF
TGTGCCACCCCCGACAGGGGTACCACCGGGGAGCTGTTTTTT
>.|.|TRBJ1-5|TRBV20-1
CSAIYSNQPQHF
TGCAGTGCTATTTATAGCAATCAGCCCCAGCATTTT
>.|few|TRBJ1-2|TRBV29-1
CSVEETGGYTF
TGCAGCGTTGAAGAGACGGGCGGCTACACCTTC
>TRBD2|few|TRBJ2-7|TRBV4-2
CASSQTSGGSEQYF
TGTGCCAGCAGCCAGACTAGCGGGGGTTCCGAGCAGTACTTC
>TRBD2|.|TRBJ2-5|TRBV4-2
CASSQDTGAGVQENQYF
TGTGCCAGCAGCCAAGATACCGGGGCGGGGGTGCAAGAGAACCAGTACTTC
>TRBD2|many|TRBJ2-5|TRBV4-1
CASSPRTSGTYQETQYF
TGCGCCAGCAGCCCAAGGACTAGCGGAACGTACCAAGAGACCCAGTACTTC
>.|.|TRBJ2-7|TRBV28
CASGDQGGPGLYEQYF
TGTGCCAGCGGGGACCAGGGAGGCCCCGGACTCTACGAGCAGTACTTC